This entry lists 23 T cell receptor beta chains sequenced from one sample in a study of blood T cell repertoires in COVID-19. Sequenced by immunoSEQ multiplex PCR; TCRdb stores in-frame clones only, minus some. The sample lists around 260,000 clones; about nine tenths were seen once. The sequenced sample consisted of peripheral blood. These receptors all come from a woman in her forties who had recovered from COVID-19.

This chain links TRBV24-1 with TRBJ2-2, with D perhaps matching TRBD1 (6 bases). Per germline, CDR1 KGHDR and CDR2 SFDVKD. V lost 4 bases to trimming and J lost 2 bases, with 7 bases between them. This CDR3 has 14 residues. CDR3 sequence (DNA): TGTGCCACCAGTGAACAGGGAAACACCGGGGAGCTGTTTTTT. Protein product: CATSEQGNTGELFF.

The V call is TRBV10-1, the J call TRBJ2-2, with a tentative D call TRBD1 (5 bases). The CDR3 sequence is 14 residues long. Per germline, CDR1 WNHNN and CDR2 SYGVQD (reference sequence). Trimming cost V 6 bases and J 1 base, with 9 bases left between them. This CDR3 reads CASREGVNTGELFF. Written as DNA, the CDR3 is TGCGCCAGCAGGGAAGGGGTGAACACCGGGGAGCTGTTTTTT.

The chain joins TRBV7-2 to TRBJ2-1; D perhaps matches TRBD2 (5 bases). Trimming left V 5 bases short and J 5 bases short, with 13 bases between. The CDR3 has 14 amino acids. Germline V lookup: CDR1 SGHTA, CDR2 FQGNSA. The CDR3 region is CASSPPPRDNEQFF. CDR3 nucleotides: TGTGCCAGCAGCCCCCCCCCGAGGGACAATGAGCAGTTCTTC. Based on the CDR3 plus reference TRBV7-2 and TRBJ2-1, the full variable domain is GAGVSQSPSNKVTEKGKDVELRCDPISGHTALYWYRQSLGQGLEFLIYFQGNSAPDKSGLPSDRFSAERTGGSVSTLTIQRTQQEDSAVYLCASSPPPRDNEQFFGPGTRLTVL.

This chain links TRBV7-2 with TRBJ1-2; D not resolved. Germline-derived CDR1 and CDR2 are SGHTA and FQGNSA. Deletions cut 4 bases from V and 4 bases from J, with 16 bases between. The CDR3 runs 15 residues. The CDR3 DNA is TGTGCCAGCAGCTCACGACACACCGTTGGCTATGGCTACACCTTC. Translating gives CASSSRHTVGYGYTF.

The V call is TRBV5-4, the J call TRBJ1-2, with 7 nucleotides matching TRBD1. CDR1 and CDR2 (germline): SGHNT, YYREEE (reference sequence). CDR3 length: 13 amino acids. J was trimmed by 2 bases and V by 4 bases; bases with no gene match: 2. The CDR3 is CASSTDRNYGYTF. In nucleotides, the CDR3 is TGTGCCAGCAGCACGGACAGGAACTATGGCTACACCTTC. Full variable domain (missing parts from reference TRBV5-4 and TRBJ1-2): ETGVTQSPTHLIKTRGQQVTLRCSSQSGHNTVSWYQQALGQGPQFIFQYYREEENGRGNFPPRFSGLQFPNYSSELNVNALELDDSALYLCASSTDRNYGYTFGSGTRLTVV.

This CDR3 is CASSPQGKTQYF. The CDR3 nucleotides read TGTGCCAGCAGCCCCCAGGGGAAGACCCAGTACTTC. The chain joins TRBV9 to TRBJ2-5; maybe TRBD1 (6 bases). The CDR3 extends over 12 amino acids. The V end lost 4 bases, the J end lost 6 bases, and 10 bases lay between the germline ends. Germline V gene data show CDR1 as SGDLS and CDR2 as YYNGEE.

The chain uses TRBV5-4 and TRBJ2-3; 15 bases line up with TRBD2. This CDR3 contains 16 residues. With V trimmed by 3 bases and J by 4 bases, 3 bases remained unmatched. Germline CDR1 and CDR2: SGHNT and YYREEE (reference sequence). CDR3 sequence (DNA): TGTGCCAGCAGCTCCTGGACTAGCGGGGGGGCAGATACGCAGTATTTT. Translated: CASSSWTSGGADTQYF.

The chain has TRBV10-3 and TRBJ2-2, with D perhaps TRBD2 (7 bases). The V gene's germline CDR1 is ENHRY and CDR2 SYGVKD. The germline V and J ends were trimmed by 8 bases and 1 base, with 11 bases remaining between them. The CDR3 runs to 14 residues. The CDR3 here is CAIGGAKNTGELFF. Written as DNA, the CDR3 is TGTGCCATCGGGGGGGCGAAGAACACCGGGGAGCTGTTTTTT.

The genes are TRBV4-3 and TRBJ1-2, with TRBD1 matching 9 bases. Germline assignment: CDR1 LGHNA and CDR2 YSLEER. Trimming took 0 bases from V and 6 from J; bases not matched to a gene: 2. This CDR3 comprises 14 residues. The CDR3 DNA follows: TGCGCCAGCAGCCAAGAGGGACAGGGAGATGGCTACACCTTC. Residues: CASSQEGQGDGYTF.

The rearrangement uses TRBV6-9 and TRBJ2-7; 9 bases align to TRBD1. The CDR3 consists of 16 residues. The junction had 6 bases not matched to a gene; V was cut back by 2 bases and J by 1 base. Germline V gene data show CDR1 as MNHGY and CDR2 as SVAAGI. CDR3 amino acids: CASSYGTDRGSYEQYF. Here the CDR3 DNA reads TGTGCCAGCAGTTATGGGACGGACAGGGGATCCTACGAGCAGTACTTC.

This chain uses TRBV7-2 with TRBJ2-1, with 7 bases aligning to TRBD2. This CDR3 is 15 amino acids long. Trimming removed 1 base from V and 2 bases from J; junction bases left unmatched: 2. Germline-derived CDR1 and CDR2 are SGHTA and FQGNSA. The CDR3: CASSLGGLPYNEQFF. The CDR3 region has the DNA TGTGCCAGCAGCTTAGGGGGACTACCCTACAATGAGCAGTTCTTC.

This clone was observed a handful of times. The chain employs TRBV18 and TRBJ1-6; possible D gene TRBD1, 5 bases. The CDR3 length is 17 residues. Germline CDR1 is KGHSH and CDR2 is LQKENI. Trimming took off 0 bases at V and 6 bases at J, with 15 bases between the two ends. CDR3 bases: TGTGCCAGCTCACCACCGGGTCCAGGGTGGGGTAATTCACCCCTCCACTTT. Protein product: CASSPPGPGWGNSPLHF.

The chain joins TRBV10-1 to TRBJ2-3; 9 positions agree with TRBD1. The CDR3 consists of 14 residues. Unmatched junction bases numbered 3, after V lost 6 bases and J lost 2 bases. Germline CDR1 is WNHNN and CDR2 is SYGVQD (reference sequence). The chain's CDR3 is CASSSQGATDTQYF. The CDR3 bases are TGCGCCAGCAGCTCACAGGGGGCCACAGATACGCAGTATTTT.

The genes are TRBV6-5 and TRBJ2-7; D remains ambiguous. Trimming pared 4 bases from V and 4 bases from J, leaving 11 bases between. CDR1 MNHEY and CDR2 SVGAGI come from the germline V gene. This CDR3 is built from 13 residues. CDR3 DNA sequence: TGTGCCAGCAGTTTTAGTTCAATATACGAGCAGTACTTC. This encodes CASSFSSIYEQYF.

V is TRBV7-9 and J is TRBJ1-1; possibly TRBD1 for D (6 bases). CDR1 is SEHNR, CDR2 FQNEAQ, per germline (reference sequence). Trimming took off 2 bases at V and 1 base at J, with 8 bases between the two ends. The CDR3 has 14 amino acids. The CDR3: CASSLRGTNTEAFF. CDR3 nucleotides: TGTGCCAGCAGCTTAAGGGGGACGAACACTGAAGCTTTCTTT.

The rearrangement joins TRBV6-5 to TRBJ2-1; 8 bases match TRBD1. The CDR3 consists of 14 residues. Germline V gene data show CDR1 as MNHEY and CDR2 as SVGAGI. The V and J ends lost 6 bases and 6 bases, in that order; junction bases with no gene match: 7. The CDR3 region has the DNA TGTGCCAGCAGGCGGACAGGGCTTAGCAATGAGCAGTTCTTC. Encoded protein: CASRRTGLSNEQFF.

This rearrangement joins TRBV7-2 to TRBJ2-2; TRBD2 matches at 9 bases. Trimming cost V 0 bases and J 7 bases; bases outside gene matches: 6. The CDR3 is 16 residues long. The germline V gene encodes CDR1 SGHTA and CDR2 FQGNSA. The CDR3 here is CASSLALAGLGGELFF. The CDR3 nucleotides read TGTGCCAGCAGCTTAGCCCTAGCGGGGTTGGGCGGGGAGCTGTTTTTT.

The V and J genes are TRBV6-6 and TRBJ2-7; 8 bases line up with TRBD2. With 2 bases clipped from V and 3 bases from J, the junction kept 6 bases outside the gene matches. The length of the CDR3 is 15 residues. Germline loops: CDR1 MNHNY, CDR2 SVGAGI (reference sequence). This chain's CDR3 is CASSYPPAGDYEQYF. The CDR3 coding sequence is TGTGCCAGCAGTTACCCCCCAGCGGGGGACTACGAGCAGTACTTC.

The chain combines TRBV11-2 with TRBJ1-1, with D possibly matching TRBD1 (5 bases). This CDR3 contains 14 residues. CDR1 and CDR2 from the germline V gene are SGHAT and FQNNGV. The ends were cut back, 5 bases at V and 3 bases at J, with 13 bases in the middle. The chain's CDR3 is CASSPDGAHTEAFF. The DNA of the CDR3 is TGTGCCAGCAGCCCAGATGGGGCCCACACTGAAGCTTTCTTT.

The V gene is TRBV19, the J gene TRBJ2-2; 7 positions agree with TRBD1. The CDR3 is made up of 15 amino acids. The germline V gene has CDR1 LNHDA and CDR2 SQIVND (reference sequence). The V gene end was trimmed by 8 bases and the J gene end by 4 bases; junction bases not matched to a gene: 10. The CDR3: CASSFGRGFTGELFF. The DNA for the CDR3 is TGTGCCAGTTCGTTTGGCAGGGGGTTCACCGGGGAGCTGTTTTTT. Using reference TRBV19 and TRBJ2-2 for the parts outside the CDR3, the full variable domain is DGGITQSPKYLFRKEGQNVTLSCEQNLNHDAMYWYRQDPGQGLRLIYYSQIVNDFQKGDIAEGYSVSREKKESFPLTVTSAQKNPTAFYLCASSFGRGFTGELFFGEGSRLTVL.

This chain connects TRBV7-9 to TRBJ2-7, with a tentative D call TRBD1 (5 bases). The length of the CDR3 is 17 residues. Per the germline V gene, CDR1 is SEHNR and CDR2 is FQNEAQ (reference sequence). V lost 4 bases, J lost 0 bases, and 19 bases lay in between. CDR3 sequence: CASSYTSGRASSYEQYF. Here the CDR3 DNA reads TGTGCCAGCAGCTACACCTCGGGCAGGGCTAGCTCCTACGAGCAGTACTTC.

This clone appeared a few times. This chain uses TRBV4-1 with TRBJ1-6, with 8 bases identical to TRBD1. CDR3 length equals 17 residues. V was clipped by 6 bases and J by 6 bases; unmatched bases: 13. The germline V gene has CDR1 MGHRA and CDR2 YSYEKL. DNA for the CDR3: TGCGCCAGCAGTCTCGCCGCAGGACAGGGAGTTAATTCACCCCTCCACTTT. It translates to CASSLAAGQGVNSPLHF.

Notes on this clone: A read error may produce the germline difference seen at one junction end. The J gene is TRBJ2-3, the V gene TRBV9; 12 bases are shared with TRBD2. CDR1 SGDLS and CDR2 YYNGEE come from the germline V gene. The CDR3 has 12 residues. The CDR3 spells CASGASGGATAF. CDR3 bases: TGTGCCAGCGGGGCTAGCGGGGGGGCCACCGCATTT.